The 31 T cell receptor beta chains reported below all come from one sample, sequenced in a study of CD8 T cells in ankylosing spondylitis. Notes on the study in general: Among TCR beta sequences, a motif of under ten highly homologous variants appeared characteristic of ankylosing spondylitis blood.

No cognate antigen is known for these TCRs. TCRdb fed the 5' RACE reads into MiXCR, producing one record per CDR3 protein. This sample yields over 200,000 distinct CDR3 sequences, of which approximately 20% are seen a single time; 40% to 50% belongs to the top ten. Sequenced: blood, either unsorted or a sorted T cell fraction (not recorded which). These receptor sequences come from a male donor with ankylosing spondylitis.

The V and J genes are TRBV6-2 or TRBV6-3 and TRBJ2-5; D is perhaps TRBD2 (5 bases). CDR3 size: 15 residues. Germline V CDR1 and CDR2: MNHEY, SVGEGT. Trimming cost V 2 bases and J 1 base, with 11 bases left between them. The CDR3 sequence is CASSYEVLAQETQYF. CDR3 sequence (DNA): TGTGCCAGCAGTTACGAGGTTCTAGCCCAAGAGACCCAGTACTTC.

The rearrangement joins TRBV5-6 to TRBJ2-7; 10 positions match TRBD2. The CDR3 consists of 14 residues. CDR1 and CDR2 from the germline V gene are SGHDT and YYEEEE. V shed 2 bases, J shed 3 bases, and the junction held 2 bases outside the gene matches. The CDR3 loop is CASSFSGRIYEQYF. In DNA form, the CDR3 reads TGTGCCAGCAGCTTTAGCGGGAGGATCTACGAGCAGTACTTC.

The V gene is TRBV15, the J gene TRBJ1-6; tentative D call: TRBD1 (5 bases). Trimming took off 5 bases at V and 0 bases at J, with 11 bases between the two ends. This CDR3 has 16 amino acids. Germline V gene lookup returns CDR1 LNHNV and CDR2 YYDKDF (reference sequence). For the CDR3, the DNA is TGTGCCACCAGCGCCCCACAGGACTCCTATAATTCACCCCTCCACTTT. Translated: CATSAPQDSYNSPLHF.

J is TRBJ2-7 and V is TRBV11-2, with D unresolved. The CDR3 has 15 amino acids. The V end was cut by 1 base, the J end by 3 bases, with 13 bases between. Germline assignment: CDR1 SGHAT and CDR2 FQNNGV. This chain's CDR3 is CASSLVRDNYYEQYF. The CDR3, as DNA: TGTGCCAGCAGCTTAGTTAGAGACAACTACTACGAGCAGTACTTC.

The sample holds a few counts of this clonotype. This sequence joins TRBV20-1 and TRBJ2-3; the D is unclear. Trimming left V 6 bases short and J 6 bases short, with 13 bases between. This CDR3 contains 12 residues. Germline CDR1 and CDR2: DFQATT and SNEGSKA (reference sequence). The CDR3 DNA follows: TGCAGTGCGGAGACGGCTCGGGATACGCAGTATTTT. It specifies CSAETARDTQYF.

This clonotype was observed a handful of times. The CDR3 region has the DNA TGCGCCAGCAGCCACTTACCGGGACAGGGGGGGAAGGACTATGGCTACACCTTC. Its protein product is CASSHLPGQGGKDYGYTF. The chain couples TRBV4-1 to TRBJ1-2; 11 positions match TRBD1. The junction had 12 bases not matched to a gene; V was cut back by 3 bases and J by 3 bases. Germline assignment: CDR1 MGHRA and CDR2 YSYEKL. The CDR3 length is 18 residues.

This clonotype has at least ten counts. The rearrangement joins TRBV29-1 to TRBJ2-7; D is possibly TRBD1 (6 bases). The CDR3 loop spans 12 amino acids. Germline loops: CDR1 SQVTM, CDR2 ANQGSEA. Trimming shortened V by 7 bases and J by 0 bases, and 10 bases separated the two germline ends. The CDR3 loop reads CSAGDNSYEQYF. The CDR3 bases are TGCAGCGCAGGGGACAACTCCTACGAGCAGTACTTC.

This clonotype appeared a few times. The V call is TRBV9, the J call TRBJ1-1; D gene unclear. Germline CDR1 is SGDLS and CDR2 is YYNGEE. V gave up 0 bases and J gave up 0 bases, with 15 bases separating them. CDR3 length: 17 amino acids. The CDR3 sequence is CASSVGYGGGLNTEAFF. The CDR3 DNA reads as TGTGCCAGCAGCGTAGGGTACGGCGGTGGGTTGAACACTGAAGCTTTCTTT.

This clonotype appeared a few times. The gene calls are TRBV7-6 and TRBJ1-2, with D possibly being TRBD1 (5 bases). Germline CDR1 is SGHVS and CDR2 is FNYEAQ. V dropped 2 bases and J dropped 1 base, with 23 bases sitting between them. This CDR3 has 19 residues. The CDR3 nucleotides are TGTGCCAGCAGCTTATTTCGAGGGTGGGGCGTTAATTTTAACTATGGCTACACCTTC. Translated: CASSLFRGWGVNFNYGYTF.

This clonotype was detected only a few times. The gene calls are TRBV5-1 and TRBJ2-2; possibly TRBD2 for D (6 bases). Germline CDR1 reads SGHRS; CDR2 reads YFSETQ. V was clipped by 0 bases and J by 2 bases, with 11 bases between them. CDR3 length: 16 amino acids. CDR3 in amino acids: CASSLDRGINTGELFF. CDR3 in DNA: TGCGCCAGCAGCTTGGATCGCGGGATTAACACCGGGGAGCTGTTTTTT.

The chain links TRBV27 to TRBJ1-3; TRBD1 aligns across 10 bases. Trimming took 3 bases from V and 0 from J; bases not matched to a gene: 14. The CDR3 consists of 20 residues. Germline lookup yields CDR1 MNHEY and CDR2 SMNVEV (reference sequence). The CDR3 DNA follows: TGTGCCAGCAGTTTCTCCCCGCCGGGACAGGGGCCGTACTCTGGAAACACCATATATTTT. This translates into CASSFSPPGQGPYSGNTIYF.

The chain uses TRBV3-1 and TRBJ2-5; the D gene is possibly TRBD2 (6 bases). Trimming pared 0 bases from V and 2 bases from J, leaving 22 bases between. From germline, CDR1 is LGHDT and CDR2 YNNKEL (reference sequence). CDR3 length: 19 amino acids. The CDR3 sequence: CASSQDGEPGLTPQETQYF. The DNA of the CDR3 is TGTGCCAGCAGCCAAGATGGGGAGCCCGGACTAACCCCACAAGAGACCCAGTACTTC.

This clonotype has ten or more counts. The chain uses TRBV5-1 and TRBJ2-1, with TRBD1 matching 9 bases. This CDR3 region has 16 residues. Looked up from germline, CDR1 is SGHRS and CDR2 is YFSETQ. V lost 4 bases to trimming and J lost 2 bases; unmatched junction nucleotides: 7. This chain's CDR3 is CASSPRQGVTYNEQFF. CDR3 DNA sequence: TGCGCCAGCAGCCCAAGACAGGGGGTCACCTACAATGAGCAGTTCTTC.

This clonotype was detected a few times. The rearrangement uses TRBV4-1 and TRBJ2-1; D is perhaps TRBD2 (6 bases). Germline V gives CDR1 MGHRA, CDR2 YSYEKL. Trimming removed 0 bases at V and 4 bases at J, with 16 bases between. CDR3 length: 17 amino acids. Here the CDR3 reads CASSQDRLADLYNEQFF. In DNA, the CDR3 is TGCGCCAGCAGCCAAGATCGATTAGCGGACTTATACAATGAGCAGTTCTTC.

This clonotype has more than one count but fewer than ten. The chain couples TRBV4-3 to TRBJ2-7, with D unresolved. V lost 0 bases and J 1 base, leaving 10 bases between the germline ends. The CDR3 is 15 residues long. Germline V CDR1 and CDR2: LGHNA, YSLEER. As DNA, the CDR3 is TGCGCCAGCAGCCAAGATTGGGCCGAATCCTACGAGCAGTACTTC. Its translation is CASSQDWAESYEQYF.

V is TRBV4-2 and J is TRBJ1-5; the D gene is possibly TRBD1 (6 bases). This CDR3 contains 15 residues. CDR1 and CDR2 (germline): LGHNA, YNFKEQ. Trimming took 2 bases from V and 11 from J, leaving 19 bases between them. CDR3 residues: CASSQRGAPDGSQHF. DNA of the CDR3: TGTGCCAGCAGCCAACGGGGGGCACCGGATGGGTCCCAGCATTTT.

This clonotype was counted only a few times. The rearrangement uses TRBV7-8 and TRBJ1-1, with TRBD1 as a possible D gene (6 bases). Germline CDR1 reads SGHVS; CDR2 reads FQNEAQ. Trimming left V 5 bases short and J 3 bases short, with 22 bases between. The CDR3 loop spans 17 amino acids. The CDR3 DNA is TGTGCCAGCAGCCCCCGACACGCAGGGGTCTTGGACACTGAAGCTTTCTTT. Translation gives CASSPRHAGVLDTEAFF. Full variable domain (rest looked up from reference TRBV7-8 and TRBJ1-1): GAGVSQSPRYKVAKRGQDVALRCDPISGHVSLFWYQQALGQGPEFLTYFQNEAQLDKSGLPSDRFFAERPEGSVSTLKIQRTQQEDSAVYLCASSPRHAGVLDTEAFFGQGTRLTVV.

This clonotype appeared a few times. The rearrangement uses TRBV5-1 and TRBJ2-7, with 7 bases matching TRBD1. Germline trimming cut 4 bases from V and 1 base from J; bases unmatched to any gene: 5. The CDR3 extends over 14 amino acids. Germline CDR1 reads SGHRS; CDR2 reads YFSETQ. The CDR3 bases are TGCGCCAGCAGCACAGACAGGGCTTCCTACGAGCAGTACTTC. It codes for CASSTDRASYEQYF.

A few counts support this clonotype. The chain joins TRBV20-1 to TRBJ2-5; D is ambiguous. The CDR3 has 15 residues. Germline CDR1 is DFQATT and CDR2 is SNEGSKA (reference sequence). The ends were cut back, 6 bases at V and 5 bases at J, with 22 bases in the middle. As DNA, the CDR3 is TGCAGTGCGGGAAAGGCCGCGACTGGAGTGGAGACCCAGTACTTC. It yields the protein CSAGKAATGVETQYF.

This clonotype was observed a few times. The chain combines TRBV4-1 with TRBJ2-1, with unresolved D. Trimming cost V 1 base and J 2 bases, with 9 bases left between them. The CDR3 covers 15 residues. In germline, CDR1 is MGHRA, CDR2 YSYEKL. CDR3 nucleotide sequence: TGCGCCAGCAGCCAAGGGAGCGCTACCTACAATGAGCAGTTCTTC. This codes for CASSQGSATYNEQFF.

This clonotype was counted only a few times. J is TRBJ1-5 and V is TRBV4-1, with D hard to call. From germline, CDR1 is MGHRA and CDR2 YSYEKL. The ends were cut back, 5 bases at V and 4 bases at J, with 9 bases in the middle. This CDR3 has 13 residues. In nucleotides, the CDR3 is TGCGCCAGCAGCAGGATGGGAAATCAGCCCCAGCATTTT. Encoded protein: CASSRMGNQPQHF.

This clonotype was detected a few times. The chain recombines TRBV30 with TRBJ1-1; D is possibly TRBD1 (6 bases). Per germline, CDR1 GTSNPN and CDR2 SVGIG (reference sequence). V lost 5 bases and J 10 bases, leaving 14 bases between the germline ends. CDR3 length: 11 residues. The DNA for the CDR3 is TGTGCCTGGGAGGTGGGCAGGGGAGCTTTCTTT. Its protein product is CAWEVGRGAFF.

The chain links TRBV20-1 to TRBJ2-7; 12 bases map to TRBD1. CDR1 and CDR2 from the germline V gene are DFQATT and SNEGSKA (reference sequence). The CDR3 loop spans 14 amino acids. V was pared by 5 bases and J by 5 bases, with 7 bases of the junction left unmatched. The CDR3 protein is CSALPGQGADEQYF. The CDR3 bases are TGCAGTGCTCTTCCGGGACAGGGGGCCGACGAGCAGTACTTC.

This clonotype was detected only a few times. This rearrangement joins TRBV4-1 to TRBJ2-7; a weak D match, TRBD1 (6 bases). Germline lookup yields CDR1 MGHRA and CDR2 YSYEKL. This CDR3 region has 15 residues. Trimming stripped 1 base from V and 1 base from J, with 11 bases between. The CDR3 nucleotides read TGCGCCAGCAGCCAAGTTCCAGGGGAATCCTACGAGCAGTACTTC. It is translated as CASSQVPGESYEQYF.

V usage is TRBV7-9 and J usage is TRBJ2-2; D is possibly TRBD1 (5 bases). Germline V gene sequence: CDR1 SEHNR, CDR2 FQNEAQ (reference sequence). Between the trimmed V and J ends, which lost 3 bases and 7 bases, there was a span of 18 bases. The CDR3 totals 16 residues. In nucleotides, the CDR3 is TGTGCCAGCAGCTTTGTCCCAGGGATGACGGGCGGGGAGCTGTTTTTT. Amino acids: CASSFVPGMTGGELFF.

The CDR3 nucleotides are TGTGCCAGCAGACTTCGGGGCAGCTACGAGCAGTACTTC. Translating gives CASRLRGSYEQYF. The V gene is TRBV5-6, the J gene TRBJ2-7; D may correspond to TRBD1 or TRBD2 (5 bases each). The CDR3 covers 13 residues. Trimming cost V 5 bases and J 3 bases, with 12 bases left between them. CDR1 is SGHDT and CDR2 is YYEEEE in the germline V gene.

V is TRBV15 and J is TRBJ1-6; 9 bases fit TRBD1. Trimming at V came to 1 base and at J to 10 bases, leaving 8 bases not matched to a gene. The CDR3 spans 16 residues. From germline, CDR1 is LNHNV and CDR2 YYDKDF (reference sequence). CDR3 sequence: CATSRAPPGQGSPLHF. Here the CDR3 DNA reads TGTGCCACCAGCAGAGCCCCTCCGGGACAGGGATCACCCCTCCACTTT.

There are a few counts of this clonotype. The CDR3 sequence: CASQGGGNQPQHF. The CDR3 nucleotides are TGTGCCAGCCAGGGGGGTGGCAATCAGCCCCAGCATTTT. The J gene is TRBJ1-5, the V gene TRBV25-1, with 7 bases identical to TRBD1. The CDR3 spans 13 residues. Trimming cost V 8 bases and J 2 bases; bases outside gene matches: 3. Germline CDR1 MGHDK, CDR2 SYGVNS.

This rearrangement joins TRBV28 to TRBJ2-5, with TRBD2 matching over 7 bases. CDR3 length: 10 amino acids. Per germline, CDR1 MDHEN and CDR2 SYDVKM. The CDR3: CASGGGTQYF. In DNA, the CDR3 is TGTGCTAGCGGCGGGGGGACCCAGTACTTC.

The chain is built from TRBV7-9 and TRBJ1-5; D remains unclear. The V end was cut by 5 bases, the J end by 2 bases, with 16 bases between. The CDR3 loop spans 16 amino acids. The germline V gene encodes CDR1 SEHNR and CDR2 FQNEAQ (reference sequence). DNA of the CDR3: TGTGCCAGCAGCCCCGGTCTGTCCGGTGGCAATCAGCCCCAGCATTTT. Amino acids: CASSPGLSGGNQPQHF.

The chain couples TRBV28 to TRBJ1-1; D not resolved. Trimming removed 5 bases at V and 4 bases at J, with 11 bases between. The CDR3 consists of 13 residues. Germline CDR1 reads MDHEN; CDR2 reads SYDVKM. The CDR3 DNA reads TGTGCCAGCAGTCCTACGACCGCCACTGAAGCTTTCTTT. Amino acid sequence: CASSPTTATEAFF.